A selection of T cell receptor beta chains follows, all from one sample in a study of T cell responses to AZD1222 COVID-19 vaccine. TCRdb's table, derived via immunoSEQ multiplex PCR, lists solely in-frame clones and lacks some. The profile shows 100,000 to 150,000 clones, about 89% of them singletons. This sample comprised peripheral blood, obtained on day 0 of AZD1222 vaccination. The source is an adult in good health. Both conserved end residues are part of each CDR3. The D gene is left open where the match is weak. Rows give clone size only sometimes, using once, few, many, or a class for an expanded clone.

v_call	j_call	d_call	clone_size	cdr3_nt	cdr3_aa
TRBV10-3	TRBJ2-1	.	.	TGTGCCATCAGCGACACTAGCCGGAGGGGATCCGATGAGCAGTTCTTC	CAISDTSRRGSDEQFF
TRBV9	TRBJ2-3	.	.	TGTGCCAGCAGCGTCCGACAGGACGATACGCAGTATTTT	CASSVRQDDTQYF
TRBV30	TRBJ2-7	TRBD2	.	TGTGCCTCGTCTAGCGGGGGATACGAGCAGTACTTC	CASSSGGYEQYF
TRBV10-3	TRBJ1-4	.	.	TGTGCCATCAGCGCAGTATTAACTAATGAAAAACTGTTTTTT	CAISAVLTNEKLFF
TRBV5-1	TRBJ2-2	.	.	TGCGCCAGCAGCGCGCGTACGGGAGTGGCCGGGGAGCTGTTTTTT	CASSARTGVAGELFF
TRBV10-3	TRBJ1-5	.	once	TGTGCCATCAGTGAGTCGCGGGAATGGGATCAGCCCCAGCATTTT	CAISESREWDQPQHF
TRBV19	TRBJ1-5	.	.	TGTGCCAGTACTGCCGGGACACTTTTTCCTTATAGCAATCAGCCCCAGCATTTT	CASTAGTLFPYSNQPQHF
TRBV9	TRBJ2-7	TRBD1	.	TGTGCCAGCAGCGCACGGACAGGGGTCTCCTACGAGCAGTACTTC	CASSARTGVSYEQYF
TRBV7-2	TRBJ1-5	.	once	TGTGCCAGCAGCAGGACCCAAGATCAGCCCCAGCATTTT	CASSRTQDQPQHF
TRBV28	TRBJ1-5	.	.	TGTGCCAGCAGTTCGGGCAGGGGAGGCCAGCCCCAGCATTTT	CASSSGRGGQPQHF
TRBV3-1/TRBV3-2	TRBJ1-2	.	.	TGTGCCAGCAGCCAAGGATTAACAGAATATGGCTACACCTTC	CASSQGLTEYGYTF
TRBV18	TRBJ1-2	.	.	TGTGCCAGCTCACCAGAAGGACAGAACTATGGCTACACCTTC	CASSPEGQNYGYTF
TRBV2	TRBJ2-1	.	.	TGTGCCAGCAGTAGGGGGTGGGTTAATGCCGAGCAGTTCTTC	CASSRGWVNAEQFF
TRBV10-2	TRBJ1-6	TRBD1	.	TGCGCCAGCAGTGACCCGGGACAGCAAAATTCACCCCTCCACTTT	CASSDPGQQNSPLHF
TRBV30	TRBJ1-2	.	.	TGTGCCTGGTGGAGGGTTTATGGCTACACCTTC	CAWWRVYGYTF
TRBV7-9	TRBJ1-3	TRBD1	few	TGTGCCAGCAGCACTCGTTGGGGACAGGGGGCGCCTCTCTCTGGAAACACCATATATTTT	CASSTRWGQGAPLSGNTIYF
TRBV5-1	TRBJ2-1	TRBD1	.	TGCGCCAGCAGCTTGGACAGGGGGCAAACCCGAACCTACAATGAGCAGTTCTTC	CASSLDRGQTRTYNEQFF
TRBV6-2/TRBV6-3	TRBJ2-3	TRBD2	.	TGTGCCAGCAGCTCCGGGACTAACACAGATACGCAGTATTTT	CASSSGTNTDTQYF
TRBV7-9	TRBJ2-5	.	.	TGTGCCAGCAGCTTAAATGTCGAGACCCAGTACTTC	CASSLNVETQYF
TRBV28	TRBJ1-2	.	.	TGTGCCAGCAGAGCGCCCGCAGGGGCTGGAGGCTACACCTTC	CASRAPAGAGGYTF
TRBV30	TRBJ2-7	.	.	TGTGCCTGGAGTGGATCGAGGGGATACTCTCCCTACGAGCAGTACTTC	CAWSGSRGYSPYEQYF
TRBV4-1	TRBJ1-5	.	.	TGCGCCAGCAGCCAAAGTGGTCCGACCCGACAGCCCCAGCATTTT	CASSQSGPTRQPQHF
TRBV2	TRBJ2-7	.	.	TGTGCCAGCACGGCGTGGGAACGAGGTGAGCAGTACTTC	CASTAWERGEQYF
TRBV29-1	TRBJ2-2	.	.	TGCAGCGTCGCCTTGCGGGTCACCGGGGAGCTGTTTTTT	CSVALRVTGELFF
TRBV2	TRBJ2-7	TRBD2	.	TGTGCCAGCAGTGAGGGGCGGGGGGCCTACGAGCAGTACTTC	CASSEGRGAYEQYF
TRBV21-1	TRBJ2-7	.	.	TGTGCCAGCAGACCCAGAATACTAGCGGGGGGCTACGAGCAGTACTTC	CASRPRILAGGYEQYF
TRBV15	TRBJ1-3	TRBD1	once	TGTGCCACCAGCAGAGACTGGGACAGTGGAAACACCATATATTTT	CATSRDWDSGNTIYF
TRBV18	TRBJ2-5	.	once	TGTGCCAGCTCCGAGGGACTGTCCAAAGAGACCCAGTACTTC	CASSEGLSKETQYF
TRBV30	TRBJ1-1	.	.	TGTGCCTGGATCGAGTGGGGACCCCAAGAAGCTTTCTTT	CAWIEWGPQEAFF
TRBV3-1/TRBV3-2	TRBJ1-2	TRBD1	.	TGTGCCAGCACCTACCGGACAGGCGTCCGAACTGGCTACACCTTC	CASTYRTGVRTGYTF
TRBV7-7	TRBJ2-1	TRBD2	.	TGTGCTAGCAGTACAGGGACTAGCGGGAGTATAGATGAGCAGTTCTTC	CASSTGTSGSIDEQFF
TRBV18	TRBJ2-1	.	few	TGTGCCAGCTCCGAATATAGGGAACACAATGAGCAGTTCTTC	CASSEYREHNEQFF
TRBV4-1	TRBJ2-2	.	.	TGCGCCAGCAGCCACCCTGCTCTGGGGGGCCTCACCGGGGAGCTGTTTTTT	CASSHPALGGLTGELFF
TRBV6-5	TRBJ1-6	TRBD1	.	TGTGCCAGCACTGGACAGGGGATTTCACCCCTCCACTTT	CASTGQGISPLHF
TRBV7-6	TRBJ2-5	TRBD2	.	TGTGCCAGCAGCTTAGTAGCGGGGGGCCAAGAGACCCAGTACTTC	CASSLVAGGQETQYF
TRBV3-1/TRBV3-2	TRBJ2-7	TRBD1	.	TGTGCCAGCAGCCAAGTAGGGGGCCTCAGCTACGAGCAGTACTTC	CASSQVGGLSYEQYF
TRBV3-1/TRBV3-2	TRBJ2-1	.	.	TGTGCCAGCAGCCAGGAAGTTCTTGAGCAGTTCTTC	CASSQEVLEQFF
TRBV6-5	TRBJ2-7	TRBD1	.	TGTGCCAGCAGTTACTTGGGACAGTCCTACGAGCAGTACTTC	CASSYLGQSYEQYF
TRBV6-5	TRBJ2-7	TRBD1	once	TGTGCCAGCAGTAGGCCGACAGGGAACGAGCAGTACTTC	CASSRPTGNEQYF
TRBV10-3	TRBJ2-3	TRBD2	medium-sized	TGTGCCATCAGCTCGGGGGGGAGCACAGATACGCAGTATTTT	CAISSGGSTDTQYF
TRBV12-3/TRBV12-4	TRBJ2-1	.	.	TGTGCCAGCAGCCCGACTAGAGAGGATGAGCAGTTCTTC	CASSPTREDEQFF
TRBV6-1	TRBJ1-4	.	.	TGTGCCAGCAGTGTCCGACTCGGACGAAGGAATGAAAAACTGTTTTTT	CASSVRLGRRNEKLFF
TRBV12-5	TRBJ1-1	.	.	TGTGCTAGTGCCCTTCGGGGGCCCGACACTGAAGCTTTCTTT	CASALRGPDTEAFF
TRBV6-5	TRBJ1-1	.	.	TGTGCCAGCAGCCCAACCGGCGGTGAAGCTTTCTTT	CASSPTGGEAFF
TRBV7-9	TRBJ2-1	TRBD2	.	TGTGCCAGCAGCCAAACCACGGGAGGGCCTAGATTCTACAATGAGCAGTTCTTC	CASSQTTGGPRFYNEQFF
TRBV11-2	TRBJ1-5	.	.	TGTGCCAGCAGCTTAGGTAGCAATCAGCCCCAGCATTTT	CASSLGSNQPQHF
TRBV25-1	TRBJ2-3	TRBD1	.	TGTGCCAGCAGGGGGGACAGACAGATTTCGGCGCAGTATTTT	CASRGDRQISAQYF
TRBV27	TRBJ2-7	TRBD1	.	TGTGCCAGCAGTTTGAGGGACAGGCCCTCCCACGAGCAGTACTTC	CASSLRDRPSHEQYF
TRBV2	TRBJ2-7	TRBD1	.	TGTGCCAGCAGCCGAGAGACAACAGGGGCCCAGTACTTC	CASSRETTGAQYF
TRBV6-5	TRBJ1-3	TRBD1	.	TGTGCCAGCAGTTATCAGGGGGCTGGGAACACCATATATTTT	CASSYQGAGNTIYF
TRBV6-2/TRBV6-3	TRBJ1-2	.	once	TGTGCCAGCAGCAACCTTAACTATGGCTACACCTTC	CASSNLNYGYTF
TRBV19	TRBJ1-1	TRBD1	.	TGTGCCAGCACTGAAACCGGGACAGCGAACACTGAAGCTTTCTTT	CASTETGTANTEAFF
TRBV5-4	TRBJ2-1	.	.	TGTGCCAGCAGCCCCACCCAAATTCAGCGGCGGCACAATGAGCAGTTCTTC	CASSPTQIQRRHNEQFF
TRBV12-3/TRBV12-4	TRBJ1-5	.	once	TGTGCCAGCAGTCGGGGGGGGCCTCAGCCCCAGCATTTT	CASSRGGPQPQHF